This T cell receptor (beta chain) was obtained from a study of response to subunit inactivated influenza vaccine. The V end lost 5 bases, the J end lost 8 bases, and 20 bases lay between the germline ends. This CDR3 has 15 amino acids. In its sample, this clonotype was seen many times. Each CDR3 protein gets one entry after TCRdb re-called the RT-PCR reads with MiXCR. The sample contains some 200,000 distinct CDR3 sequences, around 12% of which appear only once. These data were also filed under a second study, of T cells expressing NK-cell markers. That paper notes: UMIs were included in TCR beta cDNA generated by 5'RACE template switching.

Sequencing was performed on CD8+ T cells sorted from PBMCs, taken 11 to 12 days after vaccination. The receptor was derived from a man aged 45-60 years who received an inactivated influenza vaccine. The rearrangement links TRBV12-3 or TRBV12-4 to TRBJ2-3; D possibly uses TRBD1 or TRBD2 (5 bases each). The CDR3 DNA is TGTGCCAGCAGTGGGGCCAACCCGGACGGAGGTACGCAGTATTTT. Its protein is CASSGANPDGGTQYF.